A selection of T cell receptor beta chains follows, all from one sample in a study of PD-1 blockade in classical Hodgkin lymphoma. Data came from immunoSEQ multiplex PCR; TCRdb stores just in-frame clones and leaves some out. Of roughly 18,000 clones in the sample, roughly three quarters are singletons; the top ten hold 2% to 3%. The starting material was CD4+ T cells from blood, obtained before the fourth cycle of nivolumab. The origin of the receptors is a human donor with classical Hodgkin lymphoma. The CDR3 runs from the conserved cysteine through the conserved F or W. The D gene is left open where the match is weak. Expanded clones get a size class; other rows say once, few or many, or leave the size out.

>-|TRBD1|TRBJ2-7|TRBV27|14
TGTGCCAGCAGTTTCGACAGGGGGAACAACGAGCAGTACTTC
CASSFDRGNNEQYF
>-|-|TRBJ2-5|TRBV7-7|14
TGTGCCAGCAGCTTTCTGGGGAGAGGAGAGACCCAGTACTTC
CASSFLGRGETQYF
>-|-|TRBJ1-6|TRBV30|14
TGTGCCTGGAGGACGGAGACGGGGAATTCACCCCTCCACTTT
CAWRTETGNSPLHF
>-|-|TRBJ2-2|TRBV5-1|14
TGCGCCAGCAGCTCTATGGACGGCACCGGGGAGCTGTTTTTT
CASSSMDGTGELFF
>-|-|TRBJ1-6|TRBV11-3|16
TGTGCCAGCGCCTCCAAGGGGGTTAAGCCGGATTCACCCCTCCACTTT
CASASKGVKPDSPLHF
>-|-|TRBJ2-5|TRBV28|14
TGTGCCAGCAGTCGAAGGGAACCTCAAGAGACCCAGTACTTC
CASSRREPQETQYF
>-|TRBD2|TRBJ2-2|TRBV9|15
TGTGCCAGCAGCGTAGCGGGAGGGTTCACCGGGGAGCTGTTTTTT
CASSVAGGFTGELFF
>once|-|TRBJ1-1|TRBV7-2|15
TGTGCCAGCAGCCCACAAGGAGGACAGTTATTAAGAGCTTTCTTT
CASSPQGGQLLRAFF
>-|-|TRBJ2-3|TRBV28|13
TGTGCCAGCAGTTCCCTCCTCACAGATACGCAGTATTTT
CASSSLLTDTQYF
>few|-|TRBJ1-1|TRBV14|14
TGTGCCAGCAGCCAAGAGTGGTTCGGGACTGAAGCTTTCTTT
CASSQEWFGTEAFF
>-|-|TRBJ2-5|TRBV4-1|16
TGCGCCAGCAGCCAAGAGGAGACTGCGGGATGGGAGACCCAGTACTTC
CASSQEETAGWETQYF
>-|-|TRBJ1-2|TRBV2|13
TGTGCCAGCAGCCGGGCCAGCCCCTATGGCTACACCTTC
CASSRASPYGYTF
>-|TRBD1|TRBJ2-2|TRBV10-3|14
TGTGCCATCTCCGGGACAGGGAACACCGGGGAGCTGTTTTTT
CAISGTGNTGELFF
>-|TRBD1|TRBJ2-2|TRBV7-2|14
TGTGCCAGCAGCGCGGGACAGGTCCCCGGGGAGCTGTTTTTT
CASSAGQVPGELFF
>few|-|TRBJ1-5|TRBV7-8|15
TGTGCCAGCAGCTTATCCTGGATTAGCAATCAGCCCCAGCATTTT
CASSLSWISNQPQHF
>-|-|TRBJ1-1|TRBV19|13
TGTGCCAGTAGAGGGGAAGCCCGGAAGATAGCTTTCTTT
CASRGEARKIAFF
>-|TRBD1|TRBJ1-4|TRBV2|16
TGTGCCAGCAGCCTACAGGGGGGGCTGACTAATGAAAAACTGTTTTTT
CASSLQGGLTNEKLFF
>-|TRBD2|TRBJ2-5|TRBV15|17
TGTGCCACCAGCAGAGATAGGGCTAGCGGATATCAAGAGACCCAGTACTTC
CATSRDRASGYQETQYF
>-|TRBD2|TRBJ2-3|TRBV29-1|16
TGCAGCGTTGGAGGGATGTTTAGCGGGGGAGGAGATACGCAGTATTTT
CSVGGMFSGGGDTQYF
>once|-|TRBJ2-2|TRBV7-3|15
TGTGCCAGCAGCTTAAGGGGACCGAACACCGGGGAGCTGTTTTTT
CASSLRGPNTGELFF
>-|-|TRBJ1-1|TRBV28|13
TGTGCCTTAGGGAGAGCAATGAACACTGAAGCTTTCTTT
CALGRAMNTEAFF
>once|TRBD1|TRBJ1-2|TRBV28|16
TGTGCCAGCAGTTTAGGGACAGGGGCCTTTCTCTATGGCTACACCTTC
CASSLGTGAFLYGYTF
>few|-|TRBJ2-1|TRBV10-3|16
TGTGCCATCAGGCAGCTGGAGGGGCAGGCTGGCAATGAGCAGTTCTTC
CAIRQLEGQAGNEQFF
>once|-|TRBJ1-1|TRBV4-3|14
TGCGCCAGCAGCCAAAAACTGGGGTCCACTGAAGCTTTCTTT
CASSQKLGSTEAFF
>-|TRBD2|TRBJ2-2|TRBV7-9|16
TGTGCCAGCAGCTTCGGCGGGACTAGCGGGACCGGGGAGCTGTTTTTT
CASSFGGTSGTGELFF
>-|-|TRBJ2-2|TRBV19|16
TGTGCCAGTAGTATCTCACTCAACGTGCTCACCGGGGAGCTGTTTTTT
CASSISLNVLTGELFF
>-|-|TRBJ1-1|TRBV18|12
TGTGCCAGCTCGCCCCGTCTGACTGAAGCTTTCTTT
CASSPRLTEAFF
>-|-|TRBJ1-5|TRBV7-2|15
TGTGCCAGCAGCTTAGAATTCCGGGGCAATCAGCCCCAGCATTTT
CASSLEFRGNQPQHF
>-|-|TRBJ1-1|TRBV6-6|13
TGTGCCAGCAGTTACCCGGGACTGGCTGAAGCTTTCTTT
CASSYPGLAEAFF
>few|-|TRBJ2-3|TRBV4-2|14
TGTGCCAGCAGCCTTGACATGGGGCGAGATACGCAGTATTTT
CASSLDMGRDTQYF
>-|TRBD1|TRBJ1-4|TRBV5-1|16
TGCGCCAGCAGTTGGGGCCCGACAGGGAGGAATGAAAAACTGTTTTTT
CASSWGPTGRNEKLFF
>-|-|TRBJ1-2|TRBV7-2|15
TGTGCCAGCAGCTTAGTTGCAGGCGAAAGGGTTGGCTACACCTTC
CASSLVAGERVGYTF
>-|-|TRBJ2-1|TRBV27|13
TGTGCCAGCATGTTCCGGGGCTACAATGAGCAGTTCTTC
CASMFRGYNEQFF
>-|-|TRBJ1-2|TRBV5-4|13
TGTGCCAGCAGCTTCACAGGGAGGCGTGGCTACACCTTC
CASSFTGRRGYTF
>-|-|TRBJ2-7|TRBV9|15
TGTGCCAGCAGCGGAACGGGAGACTCCTCCTACGAGCAGTACTTC
CASSGTGDSSYEQYF
>-|-|TRBJ2-3|TRBV27|11
TGTGCCAGCAGTTTATTTGATACGCAGTATTTT
CASSLFDTQYF
>few|-|TRBJ1-5|TRBV10-3|12
TGTGCCATCAGGGCCACAAATCAGCCCCAGCATTTT
CAIRATNQPQHF
>-|-|TRBJ2-6|TRBV30|16
TGTGCCTGGTCCGACCCCGGGACTTCTGGGGCCAACGTCCTGACTTTC
CAWSDPGTSGANVLTF
>-|-|TRBJ1-5|TRBV19|13
TGTGCCAGTAGTATAGAAACTAAACAGCCCCAGCATTTT
CASSIETKQPQHF
>-|TRBD1|TRBJ2-7|TRBV2|12
TGTGCCAGCTCGGGACAGGGGTTCGAGCAGTACTTC
CASSGQGFEQYF